A selection of T cell receptor beta chains follows, all from one sample in a study of CD8 T cells in Susac syndrome. TCRdb analysed the immunoSEQ multiplex PCR reads with MiXCR anew, one entry per CDR3 protein. The profile shows 95,000 to 150,000 distinct CDR3 sequences, over 90% of them singletons. The sample taken for sequencing was CD8+ T cells from PBMCs. The receptors come from a human donor with Susac syndrome. Each CDR3 is given with its conserved first and last residue. The order of the fields is D gene, CDR3 length, clone size, J gene, V gene, CDR3 protein, CDR3 DNA. The D gene is left open where the match is weak. Clone size, where shown, is once, few, many, or a class for clones that have expanded.

NA,15,NA,TRBJ2-1,TRBV4-1,CASSPSSVSYNEQFF,TGCGCCAGCAGCCCGAGCTCGGTTTCCTACAATGAGCAGTTCTTC
NA,14,NA,TRBJ1-5,TRBV7-2,CASEPGGGNQPQHF,TGTGCCAGCGAGCCGGGGGGTGGCAATCAGCCCCAGCATTTT
TRBD1,14,once,TRBJ2-7,TRBV29-1,CSVEEDRGSYEQYF,TGCAGCGTTGAAGAGGACAGGGGATCCTACGAGCAGTACTTC
TRBD2,16,NA,TRBJ2-3,TRBV9,CASSVDGSGGGDTQYF,TGTGCCAGCAGCGTAGATGGGAGCGGGGGAGGGGATACGCAGTATTTT
NA,13,NA,TRBJ1-2,TRBV25-1,CASSVTGFGGYTF,TGTGCCAGCAGTGTTACAGGGTTTGGTGGCTACACCTTC
TRBD2,16,NA,TRBJ2-3,TRBV13,CASSPLTSGGRDTQYF,TGTGCCAGCAGCCCCCTAACTAGCGGGGGTCGGGATACGCAGTATTTT
NA,14,NA,TRBJ2-7,TRBV7-9,CASSLDLTPYEQYF,TGTGCCAGCAGCTTAGATCTTACCCCCTACGAGCAGTACTTC
TRBD1,13,NA,TRBJ2-7,TRBV6-2/TRBV6-3,CASRIGGSYEQYF,TGTGCCAGCAGGATAGGGGGCAGCTACGAGCAGTACTTC
TRBD1,17,NA,TRBJ2-7,TRBV4-1,CASSQGETGGVPYEQYF,TGCGCCAGCAGCCAAGGGGAGACAGGGGGCGTTCCCTACGAGCAGTACTTC
NA,16,NA,TRBJ2-4,TRBV6-2/TRBV6-3,CASSQGPWRAKNIQYF,TGTGCCAGCAGTCAAGGGCCCTGGCGGGCCAAAAACATTCAGTACTTC
NA,13,once,TRBJ2-7,TRBV29-1,CSVSPGQSYEQYF,TGCAGCGTCTCCCCTGGGCAGTCCTACGAGCAGTACTTC
NA,13,NA,TRBJ2-7,TRBV5-6,CASSQGLDYEQYF,TGTGCCAGCAGCCAAGGACTGGACTACGAGCAGTACTTC
NA,13,NA,TRBJ1-4,TRBV6-6,CASSLLGGEKLFF,TGTGCCAGCAGCCTTCTGGGGGGGGAAAAACTGTTTTTT
TRBD2,16,once,TRBJ2-1,TRBV10-2,CASSEFPSGAPNEQFF,TGCGCCAGCAGTGAGTTCCCTAGCGGGGCGCCCAATGAGCAGTTCTTC
TRBD1,19,NA,TRBJ2-6,TRBV9,CASSESPRQGSSGANVLTF,TGTGCCAGCAGCGAGTCCCCACGACAGGGCTCCTCTGGGGCCAACGTCCTGACTTTC
NA,13,NA,TRBJ1-2,TRBV29-1,CSVGLQKGGGYTF,TGCAGCGTTGGGCTCCAAAAGGGAGGGGGCTACACCTTC
TRBD1,15,NA,TRBJ1-1,TRBV15,CATSRDLGTGSKAFF,TGTGCCACCAGCAGAGATTTGGGGACAGGTTCTAAAGCTTTCTTT
NA,16,once,TRBJ2-1,TRBV6-4,CASSDSSSGDYNEQFF,TGTGCCAGCAGTGACTCGAGTAGTGGTGACTACAATGAGCAGTTCTTC
TRBD1,15,NA,TRBJ1-1,TRBV6-5,CASSYGQGGGTEAFF,TGTGCCAGCAGTTACGGCCAGGGGGGAGGCACTGAAGCTTTCTTT
NA,14,NA,TRBJ1-4,TRBV4-1,CASSPPQGLEKLFF,TGCGCCAGCAGCCCCCCGCAGGGTTTAGAAAAACTGTTTTTT
NA,16,NA,TRBJ1-1,TRBV3-1,CASIEGGAASGTEAFF,TGTGCCAGCATCGAAGGCGGGGCCGCGAGCGGGACTGAAGCTTTCTTT
NA,13,NA,TRBJ1-2,TRBV15,CATKRATGPGYTF,TGTGCCACCAAGAGGGCTACTGGTCCTGGCTACACCTTC
TRBD1,13,NA,TRBJ2-7,TRBV29-1,CSVGTGEAREQYF,TGCAGCGTTGGGACAGGGGAAGCGCGGGAGCAGTACTTC
NA,13,NA,TRBJ1-4,TRBV20-1,CSARDRHNEKLFF,TGCAGTGCTAGAGACAGGCATAATGAAAAACTGTTTTTT
NA,16,NA,TRBJ2-1,TRBV11-2,CASSLVAAGKLYEQFF,TGTGCCAGCAGCTTAGTTGCGGCGGGGAAGCTTTATGAGCAGTTCTTC
TRBD1,14,NA,TRBJ2-7,TRBV9,CASSAGTATYEQYF,TGTGCCAGCAGCGCCGGGACAGCGACCTACGAGCAGTACTTC
NA,12,once,TRBJ1-1,TRBV24-1,CATSGGNTEAFF,TGTGCCACCAGTGGGGGGAACACTGAAGCTTTCTTT
NA,12,NA,TRBJ2-2,TRBV29-1,CSVESGSGELFF,TGCAGCGTTGAAAGTGGGAGCGGGGAGCTGTTTTTT
NA,11,few,TRBJ2-1,TRBV19,CASSIGNEQFF,TGTGCCAGTAGTATCGGCAATGAGCAGTTCTTC
TRBD1,13,few,TRBJ2-7,TRBV19,CASSPGQVNEQYF,TGTGCCAGTAGTCCCGGACAGGTGAACGAGCAGTACTTC
NA,12,once,TRBJ1-4,TRBV5-4,CASSGGTEKLFF,TGTGCCAGCAGCGGCGGGACGGAAAAACTGTTTTTT
TRBD1,16,once,TRBJ2-7,TRBV6-6,CASSYSSRDRAREQYF,TGTGCCAGCAGTTACTCGAGTCGGGACAGAGCTAGAGAGCAGTACTTC
NA,13,NA,TRBJ1-6,TRBV6-1,CASTSSYNSPLHF,TGTGCCAGCACGAGCTCCTATAATTCACCCCTCCACTTT
NA,15,NA,TRBJ1-5,TRBV7-9,CASSSPGNSNQPQHF,TGTGCCAGCAGCTCTCCCGGGAATAGCAATCAGCCCCAGCATTTT
NA,15,NA,TRBJ1-2,TRBV3-1,CASSPSGTDVYGYTF,TGTGCCAGCAGCCCGTCAGGGACGGATGTCTATGGCTACACCTTC
NA,9,NA,TRBJ1-3,TRBV6-9,CAGGDTIYF,TGTGCCGGCGGGGACACCATATATTTT
NA,15,NA,TRBJ2-3,TRBV30,CAWTRPRTGTDTQYF,TGTGCCTGGACCCGCCCAAGGACAGGCACAGATACGCAGTATTTT
NA,13,NA,TRBJ2-7,TRBV20-1,CSARDGSSYEQYF,TGCAGTGCCCGGGACGGGAGCTCCTACGAGCAGTACTTC
NA,15,NA,TRBJ1-3,TRBV4-1,CASSQELSSGNTIYF,TGCGCCAGCAGCCAAGAATTGAGCTCTGGAAACACCATATATTTT
NA,13,NA,TRBJ1-2,TRBV7-9,CASSPLRTHGYTF,TGTGCCAGCAGCCCCCTGCGAACCCATGGCTACACCTTC
NA,13,NA,TRBJ1-2,TRBV20-1,CSARQGTGYGYTF,TGCAGTGCTAGACAGGGTACTGGCTATGGCTACACCTTC
NA,14,NA,TRBJ1-3,TRBV7-6,CASSLANFGNTIYF,TGTGCCAGCAGCTTAGCGAACTTTGGAAACACCATATATTTT
NA,15,NA,TRBJ2-1,TRBV6-5,CASSYSGAGANEQFF,TGTGCCAGCAGTTACTCCGGGGCAGGGGCCAATGAGCAGTTCTTC
NA,14,NA,TRBJ1-2,TRBV11-2,CASSMTSGAGGYTF,TGTGCCAGCAGCATGACGAGCGGGGCCGGTGGCTACACCTTC
TRBD2,14,NA,TRBJ2-5,TRBV2,CASTLAGEQETQYF,TGTGCCAGCACTTTGGCGGGGGAGCAAGAGACCCAGTACTTC
TRBD2,16,NA,TRBJ2-1,TRBV13,CASSPNGGALDNEQFF,TGTGCCAGCAGCCCCAACGGGGGGGCTCTGGACAATGAGCAGTTCTTC
NA,13,NA,TRBJ1-2,TRBV27,CASSFGVGYGYTF,TGTGCCAGCAGTTTTGGGGTCGGCTATGGCTACACCTTC
NA,16,NA,TRBJ2-7,TRBV21-1,CASSTSTEKGSYEQYF,TGTGCCAGCAGCACCTCGACAGAAAAGGGCTCCTACGAGCAGTACTTC
NA,13,NA,TRBJ2-7,TRBV10-3,CAIRAPDGYEQYF,TGTGCCATCAGGGCCCCGGACGGCTACGAGCAGTACTTC
NA,14,NA,TRBJ2-4,TRBV12-3/TRBV12-4,CASILSAEENIQYF,TGTGCCAGCATCCTTTCGGCAGAAGAGAACATTCAGTACTTC
TRBD1,13,once,TRBJ1-2,TRBV6-2/TRBV6-3,CASDAGTVYGYTF,TGTGCCAGCGACGCCGGGACAGTCTATGGCTACACCTTC
NA,15,once,TRBJ2-6,TRBV10-2,CASSDRSSGANVLTF,TGCGCCAGCAGTGATCGGAGCTCTGGGGCCAACGTCCTGACTTTC
NA,13,NA,TRBJ2-7,TRBV5-4,CASRHSGVYEQYF,TGTGCCAGCAGGCATTCAGGGGTTTACGAGCAGTACTTC
TRBD1,15,NA,TRBJ1-5,TRBV5-1,CASSRTGGLGQPQHF,TGCGCCAGCAGCCGGACAGGGGGACTGGGTCAGCCCCAGCATTTT
TRBD2,17,NA,TRBJ2-1,TRBV13,CASSPSTSGSSYNEQFF,TGTGCCAGCAGCCCCTCGACTAGCGGGAGCTCCTACAATGAGCAGTTCTTC